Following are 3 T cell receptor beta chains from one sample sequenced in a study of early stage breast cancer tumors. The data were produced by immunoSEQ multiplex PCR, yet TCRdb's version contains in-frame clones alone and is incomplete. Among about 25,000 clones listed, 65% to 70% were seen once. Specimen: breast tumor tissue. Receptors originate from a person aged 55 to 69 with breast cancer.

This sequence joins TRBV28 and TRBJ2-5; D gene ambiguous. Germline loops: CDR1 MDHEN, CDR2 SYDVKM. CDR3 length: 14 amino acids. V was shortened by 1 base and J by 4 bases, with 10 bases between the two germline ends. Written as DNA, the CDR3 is TGTGCCAGCAGTTTATTGGCAGGTACAGAGACCCAGTACTTC. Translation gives CASSLLAGTETQYF.

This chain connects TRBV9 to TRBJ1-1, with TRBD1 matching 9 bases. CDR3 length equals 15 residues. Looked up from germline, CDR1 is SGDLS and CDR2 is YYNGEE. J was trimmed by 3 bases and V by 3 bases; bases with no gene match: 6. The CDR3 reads CASSAQQGADTEAFF. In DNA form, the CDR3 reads TGTGCCAGCAGCGCCCAACAGGGGGCGGACACTGAAGCTTTCTTT.

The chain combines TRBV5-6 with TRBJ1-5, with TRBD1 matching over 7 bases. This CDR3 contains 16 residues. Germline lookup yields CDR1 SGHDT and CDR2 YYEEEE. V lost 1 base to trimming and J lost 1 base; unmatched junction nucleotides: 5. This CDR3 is CASSLLAGGSNQPQHF. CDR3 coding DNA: TGTGCCAGCAGCTTGTTAGCAGGGGGAAGCAATCAGCCCCAGCATTTT.